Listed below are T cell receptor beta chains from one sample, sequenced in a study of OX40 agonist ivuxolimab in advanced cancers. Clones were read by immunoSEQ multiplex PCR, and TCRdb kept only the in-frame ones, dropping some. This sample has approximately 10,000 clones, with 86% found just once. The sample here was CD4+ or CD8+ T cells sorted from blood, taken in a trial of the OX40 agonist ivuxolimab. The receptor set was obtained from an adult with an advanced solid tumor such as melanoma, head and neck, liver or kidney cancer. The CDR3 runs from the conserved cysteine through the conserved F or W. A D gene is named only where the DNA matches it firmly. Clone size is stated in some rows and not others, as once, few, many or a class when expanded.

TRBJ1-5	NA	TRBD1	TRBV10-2	TGCGCCAGCAGTGACGTAGGACAGGGGGCTAATCAGCCCCAGCATTTT	CASSDVGQGANQPQHF
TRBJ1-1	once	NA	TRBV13	TGTGCCAGCAGCTTAGGCCCTATTGAAGCTTTCTTT	CASSLGPIEAFF
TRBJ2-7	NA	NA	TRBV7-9	TGTGCCAGCAGCCCCGACGGATACGAGCAGTACTTC	CASSPDGYEQYF
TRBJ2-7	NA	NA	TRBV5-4	TGTGCCAGCAGCTTATCGGCCGAGCAGTACTTC	CASSLSAEQYF
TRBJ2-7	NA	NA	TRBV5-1	TGCGCCAGCAGCTTGTCCAGGAATACCTACGAGCAGTACTTC	CASSLSRNTYEQYF
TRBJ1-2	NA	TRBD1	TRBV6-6	TGTGCCAGCAGGACCGCGGGACAGGGTATCAACTATGGCTACACCTTC	CASRTAGQGINYGYTF
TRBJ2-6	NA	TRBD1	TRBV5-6	TGTGCCAGCAGCTTGGCTAGGACAGGGGTCGCTGGGGCCAACGTCCTGACTTTC	CASSLARTGVAGANVLTF
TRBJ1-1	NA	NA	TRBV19	TGTGCCAGTAGTATTATGGGAGGGGGGAACACTGAAGCTTTCTTT	CASSIMGGGNTEAFF
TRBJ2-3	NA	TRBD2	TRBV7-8	TGTGCCAGCAGCTTAGCGTACCGCAGACTAGCGGGGGCCCAAGATACGCAGTATTTT	CASSLAYRRLAGAQDTQYF
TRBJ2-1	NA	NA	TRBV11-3	TGTGCCAGCAGCTTGCCCTTCGGTGAGCAGTTCTTC	CASSLPFGEQFF
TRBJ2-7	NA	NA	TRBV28	TGTGCCAGCAGTTTGGGGGGTGTCGGGTCCTACGAGCAGTACTTC	CASSLGGVGSYEQYF
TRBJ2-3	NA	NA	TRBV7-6	TGTGCCAGCAGCTTAGGATCTCTCGGGGTCACAGATACGCAGTATTTT	CASSLGSLGVTDTQYF
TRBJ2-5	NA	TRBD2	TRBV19	TGTGCCAGTGCCTCCCCTCAGACTAGCGGGGTTCAAGAGACCCAGTACTTC	CASASPQTSGVQETQYF
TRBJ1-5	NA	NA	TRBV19	TGTGCCAGTAGTCACAGTGGGCAATTCAATCAGCCCCAGCATTTT	CASSHSGQFNQPQHF
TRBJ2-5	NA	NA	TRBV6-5	TGTGCCAGCTCGCAGGATCAGGAGACCCAGTACTTC	CASSQDQETQYF
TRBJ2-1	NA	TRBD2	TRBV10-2	TGCGCCACCCGACGCCCGGGACTAGCGGGTCGGCATGAGCAGTTCTTC	CATRRPGLAGRHEQFF
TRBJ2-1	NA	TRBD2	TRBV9	TGTGCCAGCAGCCAGCGGGGGTTCGACAATGAGCAGTTCTTC	CASSQRGFDNEQFF
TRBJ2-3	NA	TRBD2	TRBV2	TGTGCCAGCACAAAACTAGCGGGGGAGGTAGATACGCAGTATTTT	CASTKLAGEVDTQYF
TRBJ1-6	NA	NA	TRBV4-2	TGTGCCAGCAGCCACCAACCCCGGGACCAAGCCAATTCACCCCTCCACTTT	CASSHQPRDQANSPLHF
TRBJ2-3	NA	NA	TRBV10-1	TGCGCCAGCAGTTCGGTACTCACAGATACGCAGTATTTT	CASSSVLTDTQYF
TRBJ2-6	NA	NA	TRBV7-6	TGTGCCAGCAGCTGTATCGGTGACTCACAAAGTCGGGCCAACGTCCTGACTTTC	CASSCIGDSQSRANVLTF
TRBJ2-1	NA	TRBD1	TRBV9	TGTGCCAGCAGCGCCCTAGAGGACAGGTACAATGAGCAGTTCTTC	CASSALEDRYNEQFF
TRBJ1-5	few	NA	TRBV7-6	TGTGCCAGCAGCCCCGGGAACAATCAGCCCCAGCATTTT	CASSPGNNQPQHF
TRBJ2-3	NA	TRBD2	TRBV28	TGTGCCAGCAGCCCGAGCGGGGGCCACAACACAGATACGCAGTATTTT	CASSPSGGHNTDTQYF
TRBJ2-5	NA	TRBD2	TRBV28	TGTGCCAGCAGTTTCGGGGAGGGACGGGAGACCCAGTACTTC	CASSFGEGRETQYF
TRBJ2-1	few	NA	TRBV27	TGTGCCAGCAGGGATGAGCCCTACAATGAGCAGTTCTTC	CASRDEPYNEQFF
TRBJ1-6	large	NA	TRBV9	TGTGCCAGCAGCGCCGGAAGCCCTTATAATTCACCCCTCCACTTT	CASSAGSPYNSPLHF
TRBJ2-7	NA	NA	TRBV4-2	TGTGCCAGCAGCCAATGGGGGGACGAGCAGTACTTC	CASSQWGDEQYF
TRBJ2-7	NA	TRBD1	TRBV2	TGTGCCAGCAGTGAAATAGACAGGGGTTACGAGCAGTACTTC	CASSEIDRGYEQYF
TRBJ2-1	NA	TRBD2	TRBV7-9	TGTGCCAGCAGCCCTCCGGAGCGGGGGGGCCTATCCTACAATGAGCAGTTCTTC	CASSPPERGGLSYNEQFF
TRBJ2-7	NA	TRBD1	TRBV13	TGTGCCAGCAGCTCTAGGGACAGGGACACCTACGAGCAGTACTTC	CASSSRDRDTYEQYF
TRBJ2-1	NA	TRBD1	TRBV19	TGTGCCAGTAGCCAAGGGTCAGGGACAGGGATATACAATGAGCAGTTCTTC	CASSQGSGTGIYNEQFF